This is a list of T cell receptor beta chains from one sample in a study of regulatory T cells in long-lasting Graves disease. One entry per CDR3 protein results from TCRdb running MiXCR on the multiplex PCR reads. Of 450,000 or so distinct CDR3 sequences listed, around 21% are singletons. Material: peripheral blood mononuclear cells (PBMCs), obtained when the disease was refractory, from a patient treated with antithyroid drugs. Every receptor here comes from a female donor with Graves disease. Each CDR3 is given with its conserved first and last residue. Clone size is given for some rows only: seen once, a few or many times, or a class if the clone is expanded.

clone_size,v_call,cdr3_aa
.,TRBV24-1,CATSDFVQGGPGELFF
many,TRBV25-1,CASSESRAKETQYF
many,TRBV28,CASSWGYGYTF
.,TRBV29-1,CSVEDRAENYGHTF
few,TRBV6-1,CASRTRAGTATYEQYF
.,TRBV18,CASSPMTTSDSGANVLTF
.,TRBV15,CATSRVSMTGANYGYTF
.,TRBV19,CASSFRPNLAKNIQYF
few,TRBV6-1,CASSHDRTHTGELFF
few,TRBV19,CASSRRVNQPQHF
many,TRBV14,CASSERIGAVYGYTF
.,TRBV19,CASSLRGGWQPQHF
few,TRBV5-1,CASSLVGFTEAFF
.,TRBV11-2,CASSPGQGVGELFF